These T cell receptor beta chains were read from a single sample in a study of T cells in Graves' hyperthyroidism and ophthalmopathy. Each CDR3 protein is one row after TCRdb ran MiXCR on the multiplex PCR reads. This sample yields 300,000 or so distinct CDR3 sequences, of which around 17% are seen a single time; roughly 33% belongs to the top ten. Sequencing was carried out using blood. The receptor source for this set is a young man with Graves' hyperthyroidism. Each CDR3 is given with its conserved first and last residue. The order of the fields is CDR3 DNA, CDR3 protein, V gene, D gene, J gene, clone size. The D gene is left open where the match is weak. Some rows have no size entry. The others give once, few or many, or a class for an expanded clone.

TGTGCCAGCAGCCAGGTCACGCTAGCGAATGGCTACACCTTC CASSQVTLANGYTF TRBV14 - TRBJ1-2 once
TGTGCCACCAGTGCCGTTAAATACAATGAGCAGTTCTTC CATSAVKYNEQFF TRBV24-1 - TRBJ2-1 many
TGTGCCAGCAGTTTTGCAGGTCGTGAGCAGTTCTTC CASSFAGREQFF TRBV12-3/TRBV12-4 - TRBJ2-1 many
TGTGCCAGCACCCACGGGGGGGAGGGCGCGTACGAGCAGTACTTC CASTHGGEGAYEQYF TRBV6-1 TRBD2 TRBJ2-7 many
TGTGCCAGCAGTTGGGCACTAGCGGGAGGGGACTACAATGAGCAGTTCTTC CASSWALAGGDYNEQFF TRBV6-1 TRBD2 TRBJ2-1 many
TGTGCCAGCAGTTTTTCGCGTATGAGCGAGCAGTACTTC CASSFSRMSEQYF TRBV28 - TRBJ2-7 many
TGTGCCAGCAGTTTATCGGGACAGGGCAGTGGGCCCTCCTACGAGCAGTACTTC CASSLSGQGSGPSYEQYF TRBV27 TRBD1 TRBJ2-7 -
TGCAGTGCTATTTCCGGACTAGTTCGAGAGACCCAGTACTTC CSAISGLVRETQYF TRBV20-1 TRBD2 TRBJ2-5 many
TGTGCCAGCAGTTTTCGAGGAGCTGAAGCTTTCTTT CASSFRGAEAFF TRBV27 - TRBJ1-1 many
TGTGCCAGCAGCTTAGCAGCCGGGGCTTCCTACGAGCAGTACTTC CASSLAAGASYEQYF TRBV7-9 - TRBJ2-7 many